The T cell receptor (beta chain) under discussion was sequenced for a study of T-cell memory formation after mild COVID-19. This CDR3 comprises 16 residues. Trimming took 4 bases from V and 3 from J, leaving 13 bases between them. TCRdb reanalysed the 5' RACE reads using MiXCR and keeps one entry per CDR3 protein. Of about 140,000 distinct CDR3 sequences in the sample, 13% to 15% were seen once. The chain employs TRBV12-3 or TRBV12-4 and TRBJ1-6, with TRBD1 as a possible D gene (5 bases). The clonotype originates from an adult woman who had mild COVID-19 (a few samples of this study predate the infection). Cell type and time point are not known. The sequencing sample was made of PBMCs or a T cell subset sorted from them (not recorded which). CDR3: CASSSGDANYNSPLHF. The CDR3 nucleotides are TGTGCCAGCAGTTCCGGGGACGCAAACTATAATTCACCCCTCCACTTT.